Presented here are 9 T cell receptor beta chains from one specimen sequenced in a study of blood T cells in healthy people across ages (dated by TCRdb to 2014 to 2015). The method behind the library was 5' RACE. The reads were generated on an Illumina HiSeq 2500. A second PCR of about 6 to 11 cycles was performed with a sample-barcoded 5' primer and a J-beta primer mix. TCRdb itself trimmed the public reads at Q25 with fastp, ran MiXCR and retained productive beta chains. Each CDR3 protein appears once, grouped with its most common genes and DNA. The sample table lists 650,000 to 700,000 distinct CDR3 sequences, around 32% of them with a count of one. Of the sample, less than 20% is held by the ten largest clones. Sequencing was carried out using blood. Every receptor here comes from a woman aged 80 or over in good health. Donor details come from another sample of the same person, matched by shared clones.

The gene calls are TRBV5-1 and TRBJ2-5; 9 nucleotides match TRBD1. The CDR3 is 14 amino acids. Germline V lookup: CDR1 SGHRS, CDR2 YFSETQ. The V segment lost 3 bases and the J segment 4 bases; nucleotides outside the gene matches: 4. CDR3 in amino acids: CASSWTGVLETQYF. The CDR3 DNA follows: TGCGCCAGCAGCTGGACAGGGGTACTAGAGACCCAGTACTTC.

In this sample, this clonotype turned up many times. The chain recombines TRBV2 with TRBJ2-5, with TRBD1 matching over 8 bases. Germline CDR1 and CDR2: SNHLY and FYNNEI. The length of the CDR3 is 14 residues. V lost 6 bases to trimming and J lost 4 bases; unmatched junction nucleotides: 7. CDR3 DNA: TGTGCCAGCAGAAAGACAGGGGTGATAGAGACCCAGTACTTC. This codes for CASRKTGVIETQYF. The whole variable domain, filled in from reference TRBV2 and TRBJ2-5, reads EPEVTQTPSHQVTQMGQEVILRCVPISNHLYFYWYRQILGQKVEFLVSFYNNEISEKSEIFDDQFSVERPDGSNFTLKIRSTKLEDSAMYFCASRKTGVIETQYFGPGTRLLVL.

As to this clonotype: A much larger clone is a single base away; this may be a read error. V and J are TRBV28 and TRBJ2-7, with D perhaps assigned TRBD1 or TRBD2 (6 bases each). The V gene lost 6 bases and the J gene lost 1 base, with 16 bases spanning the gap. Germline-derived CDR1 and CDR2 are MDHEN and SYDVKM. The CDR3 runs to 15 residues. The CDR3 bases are TGTGCCAGCAGCCCAGCCCGGGGGCAATCCTACGAGCAGTACTTC. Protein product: CASSPARGQSYEQYF.

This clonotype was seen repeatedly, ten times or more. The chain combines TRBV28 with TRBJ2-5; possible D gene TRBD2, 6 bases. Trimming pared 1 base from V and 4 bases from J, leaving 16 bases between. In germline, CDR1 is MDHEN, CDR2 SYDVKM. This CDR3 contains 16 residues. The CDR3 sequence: CASSLSIGPGGETQYF. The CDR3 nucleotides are TGTGCCAGCAGTTTATCGATAGGCCCCGGGGGAGAGACCCAGTACTTC.

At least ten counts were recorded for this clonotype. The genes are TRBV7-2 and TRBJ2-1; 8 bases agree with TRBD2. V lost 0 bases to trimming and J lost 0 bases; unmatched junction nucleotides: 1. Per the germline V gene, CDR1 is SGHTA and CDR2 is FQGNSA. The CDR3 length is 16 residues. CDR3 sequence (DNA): TGTGCCAGCAGCTTAGCGGCGGGGGGCTCCTACAATGAGCAGTTCTTC. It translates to CASSLAAGGSYNEQFF.

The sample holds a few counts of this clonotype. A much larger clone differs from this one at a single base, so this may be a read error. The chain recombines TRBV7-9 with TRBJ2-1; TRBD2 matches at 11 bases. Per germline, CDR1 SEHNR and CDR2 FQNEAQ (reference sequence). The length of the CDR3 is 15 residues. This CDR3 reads CASSLVAGGLDEKFF. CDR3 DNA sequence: TGTGCCAGCAGCCTGGTAGCGGGGGGGCTGGATGAGAAGTTCTTC.

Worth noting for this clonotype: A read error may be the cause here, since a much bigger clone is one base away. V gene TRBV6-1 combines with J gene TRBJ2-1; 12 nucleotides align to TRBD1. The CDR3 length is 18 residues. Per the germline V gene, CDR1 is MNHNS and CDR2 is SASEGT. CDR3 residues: CTSALRDRGRSYYNEQFF. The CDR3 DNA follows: TGTACCAGCGCCCTCCGGGACAGGGGGCGTTCGTACTACAATGAGCAGTTCTTC.

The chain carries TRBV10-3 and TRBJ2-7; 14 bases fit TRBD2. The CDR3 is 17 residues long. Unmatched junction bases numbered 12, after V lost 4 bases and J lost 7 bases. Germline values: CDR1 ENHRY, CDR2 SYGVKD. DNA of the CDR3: TGTGCCATCAGTGGGGGACTAGCGGGGGATCACTACAATGAGCAGTACTTC. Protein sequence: CAISGGLAGDHYNEQYF.

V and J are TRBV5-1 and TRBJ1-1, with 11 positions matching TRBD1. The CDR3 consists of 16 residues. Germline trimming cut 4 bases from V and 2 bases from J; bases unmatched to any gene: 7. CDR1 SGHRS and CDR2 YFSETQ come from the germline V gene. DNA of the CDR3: TGCGCCAGCAGCGCCCGGACAGGGGGCGGAAACACTGAAGCTTTCTTT. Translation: CASSARTGGGNTEAFF.